These 14 T cell receptor beta chains came from one sample sequenced in a study of T-cell memory formation after mild COVID-19. From the 5' RACE reads, TCRdb called clonotypes with MiXCR, one entry per CDR3 protein. The table includes hundreds of thousands of distinct CDR3 sequences, less than 25% detected once. The sequencing sample was made of PBMCs or a T cell subset sorted from them (not recorded which). The receptor source for this set is an adult woman who had mild COVID-19 (a few samples of this study predate the infection). Cell type and time point are not known.

The sample holds a few counts of this clonotype. The gene calls are TRBV6-5 and TRBJ1-3; the D is unclear. Germline CDR1 is MNHEY and CDR2 is SVGAGI. Trimming removed 2 bases at V and 7 bases at J, with 12 bases between. The CDR3 has 14 amino acids. The CDR3 loop is CASSYEPQANTIYF. The CDR3 DNA reads TGTGCCAGCAGTTACGAACCCCAAGCGAACACCATATATTTT.

This clonotype was recorded a few times. CDR3 coding DNA: TGTGCCAGCAGTTACTCGACGGGGACAGGGGGGTACGAGCAGTACTTC. Its translation: CASSYSTGTGGYEQYF. This chain uses TRBV6-5 with TRBJ2-7; 11 nucleotides match TRBD1. Per germline, CDR1 MNHEY and CDR2 SVGAGI. This CDR3 is built from 16 residues. The ends lost 0 bases at V and 4 bases at J; junction bases unmatched: 5.

A few counts support this clonotype. The rearrangement uses TRBV24-1 and TRBJ2-2; D remains unclear. The V and J ends lost 3 bases and 0 bases respectively, with 10 bases between them. The CDR3 loop spans 16 amino acids. Per germline, CDR1 KGHDR and CDR2 SFDVKD. CDR3 residues: CATSDDFEANTGELFF. The DNA for the CDR3 is TGTGCCACCAGTGATGACTTTGAGGCGAACACCGGGGAGCTGTTTTTT.

In its sample, this clonotype was seen a few times. This chain joins TRBV4-1 and TRBJ2-4, with D unresolved. The CDR3 runs 16 residues. V was pared by 1 base and J by 2 bases, with 12 bases between. CDR1 and CDR2 from the germline V gene are MGHRA and YSYEKL. CDR3 amino acids: CASSQVAVGSKNIQYF. In DNA, the CDR3 is TGCGCCAGCAGCCAAGTCGCGGTTGGGTCCAAAAACATTCAGTACTTC.

CDR3 coding DNA: TGTGCCACATCGGATTACGGGACAGGGATCGATCAGCCCCAGCATTTT. This sequence encodes CATSDYGTGIDQPQHF. V usage is TRBV15 and J usage is TRBJ1-5, with TRBD1 matching 9 bases. Germline trimming cut 9 bases from V and 5 bases from J; bases unmatched to any gene: 14. The CDR3 runs 16 residues. Germline V gene lookup returns CDR1 LNHNV and CDR2 YYDKDF (reference sequence).

This chain uses TRBV3-1 with TRBJ2-1, with D unresolved. The CDR3 consists of 13 residues. The V end was cut by 3 bases, the J end by 3 bases, with 6 bases between. The germline V gene has CDR1 LGHDT and CDR2 YNNKEL (reference sequence). The CDR3 bases are TGTGCCAGCAGCCAGGGAAACTACAATGAGCAGTTCTTC. Protein product: CASSQGNYNEQFF.

The V and J genes are TRBV12-3 or TRBV12-4 and TRBJ1-5; D not certain. This CDR3 comprises 13 residues. The germline V and J ends were trimmed by 2 bases and 3 bases, with 5 bases remaining between them. The DNA for the CDR3 is TGTGCCAGCAGTTTAAAGAACAATCAGCCCCAGCATTTT. It is translated as CASSLKNNQPQHF.

The chain joins TRBV20-1 to TRBJ2-1, with 9 bases aligning to TRBD2. The CDR3 loop spans 15 amino acids. V shed 2 bases, J shed 5 bases, and the junction held 7 bases outside the gene matches. The germline CDR1 and CDR2 sequences are DFQATT and SNEGSKA (reference sequence). The CDR3 here is CSARLAGGPNNEQFF. CDR3 nucleotides: TGCAGTGCTAGACTTGCGGGGGGGCCCAACAATGAGCAGTTCTTC.

The rearrangement joins TRBV7-3 to TRBJ2-3; TRBD2 is a possible D gene (6 bases). The CDR3 has 17 amino acids. CDR1 is SGHTA and CDR2 is FQGTGA in the germline V gene. V dropped 0 bases and J dropped 6 bases, with 19 bases sitting between them. The CDR3 DNA sequence: TGTGCCAGCAGCTTAACGGGACGCGGGACCCCGAAGGATACGCAGTATTTT. It translates to CASSLTGRGTPKDTQYF.

This clonotype was observed a few times. The rearrangement links TRBV4-1 to TRBJ2-7; 10 nucleotides align to TRBD2. The CDR3 runs to 16 residues. V lost 4 bases, J lost 4 bases, and 10 bases stayed unmatched. Germline CDR1 and CDR2: MGHRA and YSYEKL. The CDR3 DNA follows: TGCGCCAGCAGCCCGTACCCAGCGGGGGGGCGGTACGAGCAGTACTTC. Translation: CASSPYPAGGRYEQYF.

This rearrangement joins TRBV12-3 or TRBV12-4 to TRBJ1-5; weak D call: TRBD1 (6 bases). Trimming shortened V by 9 bases and J by 5 bases, and 14 bases separated the two germline ends. CDR3 length: 13 amino acids. CDR3 nucleotides: TGTGCCAGTCAAGACAGGAGACATCAGCCCCAGCATTTT. This translates into CASQDRRHQPQHF.

The table lists this clonotype with a few counts. The chain combines TRBV19 with TRBJ2-3; 8 nucleotides match TRBD1. This CDR3 is 16 amino acids long. V trimming: 5 bases; J trimming: 0 bases; junction bases outside the gene matches: 7. Germline V gene lookup returns CDR1 LNHDA and CDR2 SQIVND (reference sequence). The CDR3 reads CASSFRGQGSTDTQYF. The CDR3 region has the DNA TGTGCCAGTAGTTTCAGAGGACAGGGCAGCACAGATACGCAGTATTTT. Using reference TRBV19 and TRBJ2-3 for the parts outside the CDR3, the full variable domain is DGGITQSPKYLFRKEGQNVTLSCEQNLNHDAMYWYRQDPGQGLRLIYYSQIVNDFQKGDIAEGYSVSREKKESFPLTVTSAQKNPTAFYLCASSFRGQGSTDTQYFGPGTRLTVL.

V usage is TRBV7-2 and J usage is TRBJ1-1; 7 bases match TRBD1. The CDR3 is 15 residues long. CDR1 SGHTA and CDR2 FQGNSA come from the germline V gene. The junction had 7 bases not matched to a gene; V was cut back by 2 bases and J by 4 bases. Here the CDR3 reads CASSLRDRRSTEAFF. The DNA of the CDR3 is TGTGCCAGCAGCTTAAGGGACAGACGAAGCACTGAAGCTTTCTTT. The full variable domain, its missing parts supplied by reference TRBV7-2 and TRBJ1-1, is GAGVSQSPSNKVTEKGKDVELRCDPISGHTALYWYRQSLGQGLEFLIYFQGNSAPDKSGLPSDRFSAERTGGSVSTLTIQRTQQEDSAVYLCASSLRDRRSTEAFFGQGTRLTVV.

The J gene is TRBJ2-3, the V gene TRBV20-1, with 7 bases aligning to TRBD1. V was clipped by 7 bases and J by 4 bases; unmatched bases: 2. The germline CDR1 and CDR2 sequences are DFQATT and SNEGSKA (reference sequence). The CDR3 has 11 residues. CDR3 amino acids: CSGQGADTQYF. As DNA, the CDR3 is TGCAGTGGGCAGGGGGCAGATACGCAGTATTTT.